The sequence of this TCR beta chain was determined in a study of cytomegalovirus exposure and HLA in healthy donors. On the study more broadly: Early on, a data release was issued that held 85 million to 95 million unique TCRs from HLA-typed donors. General study results and limits: Cytomegalovirus association was listed for about 170 TCR beta chains. Using the classifier, cytomegalovirus status was reportedly diagnosed with high specificity and sensitivity. Sequencing artifact likely explains a cluster of highly shared sequence variants.

Germline CDR1 reads SGHRS; CDR2 reads YFSETQ. V was cut by 0 bases and J by 6 bases, with 11 bases left in between. The CDR3 has 14 residues. PCR used 60 Vbeta primers and 13 Jbeta primers. Only in-frame clones appear in the TCRdb table, and some are missing; sequencing was by immunoSEQ multiplex PCR. Of roughly 140,000 clones listed, around 82% are singletons. Remarks on this clone: Antigen: not known.

Sample: PBMCs. This TCR came from a woman aged 40-49 years in good health and CMV-seropositive. The chain has TRBV5-1 and TRBJ2-3; tentatively, D is TRBD2 (5 bases). The CDR3 protein is CASSLVAGIDTQYF. CDR3 in DNA: TGCGCCAGCAGCTTGGTGGCGGGCATTGATACGCAGTATTTT.